The T cell receptor beta chain described here comes from a study of blood T cell repertoires in COVID-19. Study details: Italy, Spain and the United States were the sources of the convalescent and acute COVID-19 samples.

Germline CDR1 reads MNHEY; CDR2 reads SVGEGT. The CDR3 has 15 amino acids. Trimming cost V 2 bases and J 3 bases; bases outside gene matches: 6. This table comes from immunoSEQ multiplex PCR, and its TCRdb copy is limited to in-frame clones, with some not included. This table has just over 650,000 clones, around 89% appearing once. This chain joins TRBV6-2 or TRBV6-3 and TRBJ2-7; 8 positions agree with TRBD1. Material for sequencing was peripheral blood. The sequence came from a woman between 18 and 29 years old with acute or convalescent COVID-19. CDR3 in amino acids: CASSYPRQGRYEQYF. CDR3 coding DNA: TGTGCCAGCAGTTACCCTCGACAGGGGCGCTACGAGCAGTACTTC.